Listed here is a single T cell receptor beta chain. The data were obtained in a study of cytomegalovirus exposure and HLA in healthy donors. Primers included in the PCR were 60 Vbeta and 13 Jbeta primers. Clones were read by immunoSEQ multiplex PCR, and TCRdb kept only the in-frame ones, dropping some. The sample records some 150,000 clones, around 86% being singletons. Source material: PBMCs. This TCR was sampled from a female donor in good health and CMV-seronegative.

The CDR3 nucleotides read TGTGCCAGCAGTTTTCTCGGGACAGGGGGCCATGGCTACACCTTC. Encoded protein: CASSFLGTGGHGYTF. This chain connects TRBV28 to TRBJ1-2; 12 bases agree with TRBD1. Germline values: CDR1 MDHEN, CDR2 SYDVKM. The CDR3 consists of 15 residues. The J segment lost 6 bases and the V segment lost 3 bases, leaving 5 bases of the junction unmatched.